This TCR beta chain appears in the sequencing data of a study of blood T cells in healthy people across ages (dated by TCRdb to between 2015 and 2017). Describing the broader study: In model experiments, template switching captured roughly one uniquely barcoded TCR beta cDNA molecule for every two T cells. The study measured age-related changes in TCR beta repertoire diversity using deep sequencing normalized with unique cDNA molecular identifiers. The donors were split into four age groups: young (average 16 years), middle-aged (around 40), aged (more than 55) and long-lived (over 80). Using the same blood draw, the study looked at two additional independent replicas of 1 million unique cDNA reads for two donors, one aged 18 to 30 and the other aged 80 or older.

General study outcomes and caveats: Because donor CMV infection status was unknown, age-related changes in expanded clonotypes were potentially confounded. Estimates of total diversity based on one million sequenced T cells were considered lower bounds and underestimates. Compared with the aged group, the long-lived group had more naive CD4+ T cells, fewer expanded clones and increased TCR diversity, suggesting age selection. As age increased, observed TCR beta diversity per million T cells dropped in a roughly linear way, and a significant reduction was already evident by age roughly 36. Because profiling used bulk unsorted PBMCs, naive and antigen-experienced compartments could not be compared conclusively. The percentage of naive T cells measured by flow cytometry correlated strongly with observed TCR beta diversity.

The library was obtained by 5' RACE. The run used an Illumina HiSeq 2500. The second PCR ran for about 7 to 11 cycles and used a J-beta primer mix along with a sample-barcoded 5' primer. A template-switch 5' adaptor carrying 12 random nucleotides introduced a unique molecular identifier onto each TCR beta cDNA molecule. Each sample yielded at least 3 million CDR3-containing paired-end reads. First-strand cDNA synthesis was performed from all RNA using the Mint cDNA synthesis kit, with priming by a TRBC-specific oligonucleotide. Following uracil-DNA glycosylase treatment, a first 18-cycle PCR with universal primers M1SS and BC2_uni_R was performed on all cDNA. The study's own analysis went as follows. Normalization of each sample was performed by random selection of 1 million high-quality reads, each carrying a distinct molecular identifier. Reads with shared molecular identifiers were discarded instead of being binned into consensus sequences. CDR3 identification, clonotype clustering and error correction used MiTCR with a Q25 quality threshold and the strictest error-elimination algorithm. A nonparametric unseen species model using Euler transformation provided a lower-bound estimate of total TCR beta diversity. TCRdb reran the public reads through fastp at Q25 and MiXCR, keeping productive beta chains. Each entry is one CDR3 protein sequence, shown with its most common DNA and genes. TCRdb, not the authors, supplied the V and J calls. The sample table shows around 1,000,000 distinct CDR3 sequences, and roughly 24% are seen once. Jointly, the top ten make up about 0.72% of the sample.

V and J are truncated by 4 bases and 2 bases respectively, leaving an intervening sequence of 14 bases. The CDR3 runs 15 amino acids, cysteine and phenylalanine included. The entry retains the CDR3 DNA only, 45 bases that are in frame from base 1. Per the germline V gene (reference sequence), MNHEY is the CDR1 and SMNVEV is the CDR2. Donors were about 36 systemically healthy Caucasian individuals from Russia aged roughly 6 to 100 years. Around 10 milliliters of peripheral blood were drawn from each donor into EDTA-treated Vacutainer tubes. Ficoll-Paque density-gradient centrifugation was used to isolate PBMCs, with at least 6.5 million per sample. Total RNA, at least 6 micrograms per sample, was extracted from PBMCs with Trizol reagent. For every donor, an aliquot of PBMCs went through flow cytometry to measure the percentages of naive CD45RAhigh/CD27high T cells. This clonotype has only one observation. Its binding antigen is unknown. The record has no base qualities; no much larger clone is one base away.

These data were also filed under a second study, of T cells of mothers and their children. Per that second paper: Nine systemically healthy Caucasian individuals served as donors, namely three mothers together with their six children. cDNA synthesis used all of the extracted RNA, with around 1.4 ug of RNA in each 15 ul reaction. In the second PCR, the M1S primer added sample barcodes and 2-4 random nucleotides. More than 8.5 million TCR beta CDR3 reads were obtained from each mother, and roughly 3 million reads were obtained from each child. In both related and unrelated pairs, thymic selection shapes the output of TCR recombination in a similar way, with inherited differences having only a minor effect. Related mother-child pairs always showed normalized repertoire overlap that was slightly higher than in unrelated mother-child pairs, though the difference was never significant. No persistent microchimeric T cell clones were found, with a detection sensitivity of around 100 clones per million clonotypes. Deep NGS was used in the study to compare the TCR beta repertoires of mothers and children and to look for features that separate related mother-child pairs from unrelated individuals. The mean age was roughly 40 +/- 4 years for the mothers and 11 +/- 4 years for the children. After adapter ligation was performed with NEBNext reagents, the libraries were sequenced on an Illumina HiSeq 2000 with 100+100 nt paired-end reads. To prevent cross-contamination, the mother and child libraries were prepared a month apart and were sequenced in separate runs. For each donor, somewhere between 500,000 and 2,000,000 distinct TCR beta clonotypes were identified. Naive TCR beta clonotypes were estimated from low-frequency clonotypes matched to each donor's FACS-determined naive share, without sorting.

The rearranged chain carries TRBV27 and TRBJ1-2; matching of 6 bases hints at TRBD1 as the D gene. The TCR originated in a girl under 10 years old in good health. Sequencing was done on a sample of blood. The DNA sequence is given as TGTGCCAGCAGTTCCGGGACACACCGGAACTATGGCTACACCTTC. It is translated as CASSSGTHRNYGYTF.